The sequence of this T cell receptor beta chain was determined in a study of Ad26.COV2.S vaccination and SARS-CoV-2 variants. The data were produced by immunoSEQ multiplex PCR, yet TCRdb's version contains in-frame clones alone and is incomplete. The sample lists more than 150,000 clones, 87% occurring once. This clone was detected a few times. Its antigen is currently unknown. Study-wide points: Breadth and depth estimates from TCRs may understate total T cell responses. Recipients of vaccine and of placebo showed similar breadth of their non-spike TCR repertoires. There was reportedly substantial breadth in spike-specific CD8+ and CD4+ T cell responses after vaccination. Spike-specific TCR breadth was greater in vaccine than placebo recipients.

The germline V gene encodes CDR1 SGDLS and CDR2 YYNGEE. The CDR3 extends over 13 amino acids. With 7 bases clipped from V and 6 bases from J, the junction kept 9 bases outside the gene matches. The sequence derives from a human donor who had recovered from COVID-19. The chain is built from TRBV9 and TRBJ1-1; 7 bases are a match to TRBD1. The sample consisted of peripheral blood, taken after recovery from COVID-19. The CDR3 here is CASAKKGAAEAFF. The CDR3 bases are TGTGCCAGCGCCAAAAAGGGGGCGGCTGAAGCTTTCTTT. The entire variable domain, with the rest obtained from reference TRBV9 and TRBJ1-1, is as follows: DSGVTQTPKHLITATGQRVTLRCSPRSGDLSVYWYQQSLDQGLQFLIQYYNGEERAKGNILERFSAQQFPDLHSELNLSSLELGDSALYFCASAKKGAAEAFFGQGTRLTVV.